These 7 T cell receptor beta chains share one sample of origin, sequenced in a study of blood T cells in healthy people across ages. PCR was performed a second time for about 6 to 11 cycles using a sample-barcoded 5' primer and a J-beta primer mix. TCRdb recomputed calls from the 5' RACE reads with MiXCR, one row per CDR3 protein. The sample comprises about 1.5 million distinct CDR3 sequences, 42% of which are singletons, and 6.5% to 10% rests with the top ten. Sequencing was done on a sample of blood. Every receptor here comes from a woman aged 18-29 years in good health.

V usage is TRBV5-1 and J usage is TRBJ2-5; no clear D. The CDR3 length is 11 residues. Trimming took off 2 bases at V and 9 bases at J, with 8 bases between the two ends. The germline gives CDR1 SGHRS, CDR2 YFSETQ. CDR3 sequence (DNA): TGCGCCAGCAGCTTCGCCGGTTCCCAGTACTTC. Encoded protein: CASSFAGSQYF.

This clonotype was counted between two and nine times. The genes are TRBV7-9 and TRBJ1-5; the match to TRBD1 covers 9 bases. V shed 5 bases and J 5 bases; nucleotides not matched to a gene: 4. There are 14 residues in the CDR3. Germline V gene sequence: CDR1 SEHNR, CDR2 FQNEAQ (reference sequence). CDR3 sequence: CASSTGTGYQPQHF. The CDR3 DNA is TGTGCCAGCAGCACCGGGACAGGGTATCAGCCCCAGCATTTT.

The chain joins TRBV20-1 to TRBJ2-3, with D maybe TRBD2 (5 bases). The CDR3 has 13 residues. The germline V gene encodes CDR1 DFQATT and CDR2 SNEGSKA (reference sequence). Trimming left V 7 bases short and J 4 bases short, with 15 bases between. The CDR3 spells CSETGIAPDTQYF. Written as DNA, the CDR3 is TGCAGTGAGACGGGGATCGCCCCAGATACGCAGTATTTT.

The V call is TRBV6-4, the J call TRBJ2-7; 12 bases are shared with TRBD2. Germline values: CDR1 MRHNA, CDR2 SNTAGT. After removal of 8 bases from V and 7 bases from J, the junction contained 12 bases not matched to a gene. The CDR3 has 15 residues. CDR3 sequence: CASSRLAGEGNEQYF. DNA for the CDR3: TGTGCCAGCTCCCGACTAGCGGGAGAGGGGAATGAGCAGTACTTC.

This clonotype was counted only a few times. This sequence joins TRBV10-3 and TRBJ1-2; 11 bases align to TRBD1. V shed 7 bases, J shed 8 bases, and the junction held 9 bases outside the gene matches. CDR1 is ENHRY, CDR2 SYGVKD, per germline. CDR3 size: 14 residues. CDR3 bases: TGTGCCATCAAACCGGGACAGGGGGTCGGAGGCTACACCTTC. Its protein is CAIKPGQGVGGYTF.

The rearrangement joins TRBV5-1 to TRBJ2-1, with D possibly matching TRBD2 (5 bases). The CDR3 has 16 residues. The germline gives CDR1 SGHRS, CDR2 YFSETQ. V gave up 4 bases and J gave up 6 bases, with 20 bases separating them. CDR3 sequence reads: CASSTTSLSGRNEQFF. CDR3 nucleotide sequence: TGCGCCAGCAGCACCACTAGTCTCTCCGGCCGCAATGAGCAGTTCTTC. Supplemented by reference TRBV5-1 and TRBJ2-1, the full variable domain reads KAGVTQTPRYLIKTRGQQVTLSCSPISGHRSVSWYQQTPGQGLQFLFEYFSETQRNKGNFPGRFSGRQFSNSRSEMNVSTLELGDSALYLCASSTTSLSGRNEQFFGPGTRLTVL.

This clonotype was counted only a few times. This chain connects TRBV6-5 to TRBJ2-6; TRBD1 is a possible D gene (6 bases). Trimming took off 2 bases at V and 0 bases at J, with 17 bases between the two ends. CDR1 is MNHEY and CDR2 is SVGAGI in the germline V gene. This CDR3 has 19 amino acids. This chain's CDR3 is CASSYLTGTRPSGANVLTF. In DNA, the CDR3 is TGTGCCAGCAGTTACCTAACCGGGACAAGGCCCTCTGGGGCCAACGTCCTGACTTTC.